The next 20 T cell receptor beta chains were all read from a single sample in a study of CD8 T cells in ankylosing spondylitis. TCRdb re-called the 5' RACE reads with MiXCR, one entry per CDR3 protein. The sample shows roughly 300,000 distinct CDR3 sequences, 7% to 9% of them seen only once. Study results and caveats: One TCR beta motif, made up of several highly homologous variants, appeared characteristic of ankylosing spondylitis blood.

Their antigens are not known. Sequences were obtained from blood, either unsorted or a sorted T cell fraction (not recorded which). The receptors come from a male donor with ankylosing spondylitis.

In this sample, this clonotype turned up a few times. V usage is TRBV7-2 and J usage is TRBJ2-2; the match to TRBD2 covers 9 bases. Trimming took 7 bases from V and 2 from J; bases not matched to a gene: 11. The CDR3 has 17 amino acids. Germline V CDR1 and CDR2: SGHTA, FQGNSA. CDR3 loop: CASILAGSVSNTGELFF. CDR3 coding DNA: TGTGCCAGCATTCTAGCGGGGTCTGTGTCAAACACCGGGGAGCTGTTTTTT.

This clonotype has only a few counts. The chain recombines TRBV5-1 with TRBJ1-4; 8 bases match TRBD1. In germline, CDR1 is SGHRS, CDR2 YFSETQ. V lost 4 bases and J lost 8; bases outside the gene matches: 10. The CDR3 has 15 residues. CDR3 protein: CASSLTGGRDEKLFF. DNA of the CDR3: TGCGCCAGCAGCCTTACAGGGGGACGAGACGAAAAACTGTTTTTT.

This clonotype occurred a few times. CDR3 amino acids: CASSYSGLSGTGELFF. Here the CDR3 DNA reads TGTGCCAGCAGTTACTCCGGACTCTCCGGAACCGGGGAGCTGTTTTTT. The V call is TRBV6-5, the J call TRBJ2-2, with a weak D call TRBD2 (5 bases). The CDR3 is made up of 16 amino acids. With 0 bases removed from V and 5 bases from J, the gap between germline ends came to 13 bases. CDR1 is MNHEY, CDR2 SVGAGI, per germline.

The rearrangement joins TRBV5-1 to TRBJ2-1; no clear D. The CDR3 covers 16 residues. The V end was cut by 0 bases, the J end by 2 bases, with 12 bases between. CDR1 is SGHRS, CDR2 YFSETQ, per germline. CDR3 DNA sequence: TGCGCCAGCAGCTTGGGTTCGAGCTTGGCCTACAATGAGCAGTTCTTC. Amino acids: CASSLGSSLAYNEQFF.

This clonotype was found many times. The V gene is TRBV2, the J gene TRBJ2-5, with TRBD2 identical over 14 bases. The trim removed 6 bases at V and 4 bases at J, leaving 4 bases unmatched. The CDR3 is 15 residues long. Looked up from germline, CDR1 is SNHLY and CDR2 is FYNNEI. CDR3 coding DNA: TGTGCCAGCAGGGCTGGACTAGCGGGAGGAGAGACCCAGTACTTC. Translating it yields CASRAGLAGGETQYF.

CDR3 protein: CASSSWTGGNQPQHF. CDR3 DNA: TGTGCCAGCAGTTCCTGGACAGGGGGTAACCAGCCCCAGCATTTT. V usage is TRBV12-3 or TRBV12-4 and J usage is TRBJ1-5; TRBD1 matches at 10 bases. Trimming took 4 bases from V and 7 from J; bases not matched to a gene: 7. This CDR3 region has 15 residues.

A few counts support this clonotype. This chain uses TRBV20-1 with TRBJ1-1, with no clear D. The germline V gene encodes CDR1 DFQATT and CDR2 SNEGSKA (reference sequence). CDR3 size: 11 residues. Trimming removed 4 bases at V and 12 bases at J, with 15 bases between. The DNA of the CDR3 is TGCAGTGCTACCGGGATGGAGGTGACTTTCTTT. Encoded protein: CSATGMEVTFF.

The V and J genes are TRBV4-3 and TRBJ2-1; 11 positions agree with TRBD2. With V trimmed by 1 base and J by 0 bases, 8 bases remained unmatched. CDR1 is LGHNA and CDR2 is YSLEER in the germline V gene. This CDR3 comprises 19 residues. CDR3 loop: CASSQGTSGPSPSYNEQFF. The CDR3 nucleotides are TGCGCCAGCAGCCAAGGGACTAGCGGGCCTTCTCCCTCCTACAATGAGCAGTTCTTC.

Many counts were recorded for this clonotype. The chain joins TRBV20-1 to TRBJ1-1; D unclear. The CDR3 spans 11 residues. V lost 1 base and J lost 1, with 1 base in between. Germline V gives CDR1 DFQATT, CDR2 SNEGSKA (reference sequence). CDR3: CSARGNTEAFF. CDR3 bases: TGCAGTGCTAGAGGGAACACTGAAGCTTTCTTT.

V gene TRBV29-1 combines with J gene TRBJ2-7; no clear D gene. V lost 5 bases and J 1 base, leaving 9 bases between the germline ends. The CDR3 runs to 12 residues. Germline-derived CDR1 and CDR2 are SQVTM and ANQGSEA. Here the CDR3 DNA reads TGCAGCGTTCGGCCGACTTCCTACGAGCAGTACTTC. This sequence encodes CSVRPTSYEQYF.

This clonotype was seen a handful of times. The chain employs TRBV6-4 and TRBJ2-5, with D perhaps assigned TRBD1 or TRBD2 (5 bases each). The length of the CDR3 is 13 residues. Germline V gene data show CDR1 as MRHNA and CDR2 as SNTAGT. V lost 6 bases and J 4 bases, leaving 12 bases between the germline ends. The CDR3 nucleotides read TGTGCCAGCAGCCCGAGGGACGGAGAGACCCAGTACTTC. It is translated as CASSPRDGETQYF.

In its sample, this clonotype was seen many times. The rearrangement joins TRBV6-1 to TRBJ2-5; 16 positions agree with TRBD2. CDR1 is MNHNS, CDR2 SASEGT, per germline. The CDR3 consists of 15 residues. The V gene end was trimmed by 10 bases and the J gene end by 5 bases; junction bases not matched to a gene: 7. The CDR3 here is CATGGGLAGGETQYF. CDR3 in DNA: TGTGCCACCGGGGGGGGACTAGCGGGAGGGGAGACCCAGTACTTC.

This clonotype was detected a few times. This chain joins TRBV20-1 and TRBJ2-5; a weak D match, TRBD1 (5 bases). Germline V gene lookup returns CDR1 DFQATT and CDR2 SNEGSKA (reference sequence). There are 13 residues in the CDR3. V lost 7 bases and J lost 3, with 15 bases in between. The CDR3 DNA sequence: TGCAGTGTTTCGGGCAGGGATAAAGAGACCCAGTACTTC. It is translated as CSVSGRDKETQYF.

This clonotype was detected many times. The chain uses TRBV6-1 and TRBJ1-5, with TRBD1 as a possible D gene (5 bases). CDR3 length: 15 amino acids. Germline V gives CDR1 MNHNS, CDR2 SASEGT. V was shortened by 7 bases and J by 0 bases, with 13 bases between the two germline ends. The CDR3 DNA reads as TGTGCCAGCACCGACAGTGATTATAGCAATCAGCCCCAGCATTTT. Its protein product is CASTDSDYSNQPQHF.

This clonotype was observed many times. V is TRBV29-1 and J is TRBJ2-7; 9 nucleotides agree with TRBD1. In germline, CDR1 is SQVTM, CDR2 ANQGSEA. CDR3 length: 12 amino acids. The trim removed 6 bases at V and 6 bases at J, leaving 6 bases unmatched. CDR3 bases: TGCAGCGTGGCGGGACAGGGAGGCGAGCAGTACTTC. Protein sequence: CSVAGQGGEQYF.

The chain is built from TRBV7-9 and TRBJ2-7; 8 bases match TRBD2. CDR1 is SEHNR, CDR2 FQNEAQ, per germline (reference sequence). This CDR3 region has 14 residues. V dropped 5 bases and J dropped 6; count of bases not matched to a gene: 9. The CDR3 here is CASSPPGLGGEQYF. DNA of the CDR3: TGTGCCAGCAGCCCACCGGGACTAGGGGGCGAGCAGTACTTC.

This clonotype was detected ten times or more. The chain recombines TRBV30 with TRBJ2-2; D is undetermined. The V and J ends lost 0 bases and 6 bases respectively, with 8 bases between them. The CDR3 has 13 residues. Germline V CDR1 and CDR2: GTSNPN, SVGIG (reference sequence). This chain's CDR3 is CAWSVSGPGELFF. The CDR3 nucleotides are TGTGCCTGGAGTGTATCTGGCCCCGGGGAGCTGTTTTTT. Variable domain in full (rest from reference TRBV30 and TRBJ2-2): SQTIHQWPATLVQPVGSPLSLECTVEGTSNPNLYWYRQAAGRGLQLLFYSVGIGQISSEVPQNLSASRPQDRQFILSSKKLLLSDSGFYLCAWSVSGPGELFFGEGSRLTVL.

This clonotype turned up a few times. The chain couples TRBV20-1 to TRBJ2-7, with 7 bases identical to TRBD1. The junction had 8 bases not matched to a gene; V was cut back by 5 bases and J by 4 bases. Germline-derived CDR1 and CDR2 are DFQATT and SNEGSKA (reference sequence). CDR3 length: 13 residues. CDR3 sequence: CSAADHRGYEQYF. The CDR3 DNA reads TGCAGTGCTGCGGATCACAGGGGATACGAGCAGTACTTC.

The genes are TRBV28 and TRBJ1-1, with D hard to call. The CDR3 covers 13 residues. CDR1 is MDHEN, CDR2 SYDVKM, per germline. V lost 5 bases, J lost 4 bases, and 11 bases lay in between. The CDR3 DNA reads as TGTGCCAGCAGTGCGTCGGGTAGCACTGAAGCTTTCTTT. Translation gives CASSASGSTEAFF.

This chain links TRBV29-1 with TRBJ2-1; 8 bases are a match to TRBD1. Unmatched junction bases numbered 9, after V lost 7 bases and J lost 7 bases. The CDR3 extends over 13 amino acids. Germline CDR1 reads SQVTM; CDR2 reads ANQGSEA. The CDR3 DNA is TGCAGCGCTTGGACAGGGTCCGGTAATGAGCAGTTCTTC. This codes for CSAWTGSGNEQFF.